One sample yielded the 9 T cell receptor beta chains listed below, sequenced in a study of CD8 T cells in Susac syndrome. An input of about 0.5 to 1 ug of RNA was subjected to reverse transcription using random hexamers. One entry per CDR3 protein results from TCRdb running MiXCR on the immunoSEQ multiplex PCR reads. The table has approximately 110,000 distinct CDR3 sequences, 90% to 95% seen once. The specimen was CD8+ T cells from PBMCs. Receptors were obtained from a human donor with multiple sclerosis.

The CDR3 region is CASSLSTGSYEQYF. The CDR3 DNA is TGTGCCAGCAGCTTATCGACAGGATCCTACGAGCAGTACTTC. The genes are TRBV11-2 and TRBJ2-7; D is possibly TRBD1 (6 bases). V was clipped by 2 bases and J by 1 base, with 9 bases between them. CDR1 SGHAT and CDR2 FQNNGV come from the germline V gene. The CDR3 length is 14 residues.

The V call is TRBV20-1, the J call TRBJ1-2; D is unclear. V dropped 2 bases and J dropped 4 bases, with 11 bases sitting between them. The CDR3 sequence is 13 residues long. Looked up from germline, CDR1 is DFQATT and CDR2 is SNEGSKA (reference sequence). CDR3 loop: CSARSLDGYGYTF. CDR3 DNA sequence: TGCAGTGCTAGATCCCTAGACGGCTATGGCTACACCTTC.

This clonotype was seen a single time. The chain joins TRBV5-1 to TRBJ1-1, with 10 bases aligning to TRBD1. Trimming cost V 6 bases and J 4 bases; bases outside gene matches: 12. The CDR3 runs to 16 residues. Germline values: CDR1 SGHRS, CDR2 YFSETQ. The CDR3 is CASTLGDRGLFTEAFF. In DNA form, the CDR3 reads TGCGCCAGCACCCTAGGGGACAGGGGATTATTCACTGAAGCTTTCTTT.

The chain joins TRBV3-1 to TRBJ2-5; possible D gene TRBD1, 5 bases. Trimming took 2 bases from V and 1 from J, leaving 11 bases between them. Germline V lookup: CDR1 LGHDT, CDR2 YNNKEL (reference sequence). The CDR3 is made up of 15 amino acids. The CDR3 is CASSQMHRPQETQYF. For the CDR3, the DNA is TGTGCCAGCAGCCAAATGCACAGGCCCCAAGAGACCCAGTACTTC.

The chain carries TRBV5-1 and TRBJ2-1; D is unresolved. The ends were cut back, 4 bases at V and 0 bases at J, with 17 bases in the middle. Germline CDR1 reads SGHRS; CDR2 reads YFSETQ. This CDR3 is 17 amino acids long. This CDR3 reads CASSPNRLVPSYNEQFF. CDR3 coding DNA: TGCGCCAGCAGCCCCAATCGGCTAGTCCCCTCCTACAATGAGCAGTTCTTC.

The chain joins TRBV2 to TRBJ2-3, with 8 bases identical to TRBD2. The V segment lost 6 bases and the J segment 4 bases; nucleotides outside the gene matches: 18. The germline V gene encodes CDR1 SNHLY and CDR2 FYNNEI. CDR3 length equals 18 residues. CDR3 protein: CASSHPVSGGGRSDTQYF. Here the CDR3 DNA reads TGTGCCAGCAGCCACCCGGTTTCCGGCGGGGGGCGATCAGATACGCAGTATTTT.

The chain links TRBV9 to TRBJ2-3; D is ambiguous. Germline values: CDR1 SGDLS, CDR2 YYNGEE. The V and J ends lost 3 bases and 0 bases respectively, with 5 bases between them. The CDR3 runs 13 residues. CDR3 nucleotide sequence: TGTGCCAGCAGCGCCGGGAGCACAGATACGCAGTATTTT. It translates to CASSAGSTDTQYF.

The chain employs TRBV29-1 and TRBJ1-2; D is perhaps TRBD1 (6 bases). In germline, CDR1 is SQVTM, CDR2 ANQGSEA. The CDR3 length is 13 residues. The CDR3 protein is CKVRDTTNYGYTF. CDR3 nucleotides: TGCAAAGTCCGGGACACTACTAACTATGGCTACACCTTC.

The V gene is TRBV29-1, the J gene TRBJ1-5; 8 nucleotides line up with TRBD1. The junction had 9 bases not matched to a gene; V was cut back by 4 bases and J by 7 bases. CDR1 SQVTM and CDR2 ANQGSEA come from the germline V gene. The CDR3 is 14 residues long. The DNA of the CDR3 is TGCAGCGTTGGTGGGCAGGGGGCAGGCCAGCCCCAGCATTTT. This sequence encodes CSVGGQGAGQPQHF.